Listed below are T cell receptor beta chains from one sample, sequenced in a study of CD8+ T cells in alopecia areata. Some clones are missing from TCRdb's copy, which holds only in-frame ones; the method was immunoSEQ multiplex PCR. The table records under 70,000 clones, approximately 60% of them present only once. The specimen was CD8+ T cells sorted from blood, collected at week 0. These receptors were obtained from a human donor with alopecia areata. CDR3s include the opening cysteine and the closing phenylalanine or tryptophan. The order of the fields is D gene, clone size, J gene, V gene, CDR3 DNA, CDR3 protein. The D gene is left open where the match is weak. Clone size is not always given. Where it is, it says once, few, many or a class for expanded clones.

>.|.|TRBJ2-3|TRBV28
TGTGCCAGCAGTTTTCCCCCCAGCACAGATACGCAGTATTTT
CASSFPPSTDTQYF
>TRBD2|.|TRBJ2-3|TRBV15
TGTGCCACCAGCAGGGGACTAGCGGGAGATGATACGCAGTATTTT
CATSRGLAGDDTQYF
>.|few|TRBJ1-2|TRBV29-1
TGCAGCGTTGCCCAATCCGGGACGGGCTATGGCTACACCTTC
CSVAQSGTGYGYTF
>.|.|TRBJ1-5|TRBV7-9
TGTGCCAGCAGCTTAGCGGGTCAGCCCCAGCATTTT
CASSLAGQPQHF
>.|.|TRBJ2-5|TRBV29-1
TGCAGCGTTGAAGATGGACTAACCCCCCGGGAGACCCAGTACTTC
CSVEDGLTPRETQYF
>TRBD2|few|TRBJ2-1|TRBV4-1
TGCGCCAGCAGCCAAACGGGACTAGCGGGAGTCAATGAGCAGTTCTTC
CASSQTGLAGVNEQFF
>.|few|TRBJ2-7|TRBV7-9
TGTGCCAGCAGCTTAGGGGTCTACGAGCAGTACTTC
CASSLGVYEQYF
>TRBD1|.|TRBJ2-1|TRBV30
TGTGCCTGGAGTCCCGGACAGGATAAGTTCTTC
CAWSPGQDKFF
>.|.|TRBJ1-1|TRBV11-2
TGTGCCAGCAGCTTAGATCGTTACAGGGAGAACACTGAAGCTTTCTTT
CASSLDRYRENTEAFF
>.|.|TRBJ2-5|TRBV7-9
TGTGCCAGCATCCAGACGGGGCAAGAGACCCAGTACTTC
CASIQTGQETQYF
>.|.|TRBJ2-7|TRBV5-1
TGCGCCAGCAGCTTGGCCGGAACAATATACTACGAGCAGTACTTC
CASSLAGTIYYEQYF
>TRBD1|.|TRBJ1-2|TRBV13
TGTGCCAGCAGCTGGACAGGGACGAACTATGGCTACACCTTC
CASSWTGTNYGYTF